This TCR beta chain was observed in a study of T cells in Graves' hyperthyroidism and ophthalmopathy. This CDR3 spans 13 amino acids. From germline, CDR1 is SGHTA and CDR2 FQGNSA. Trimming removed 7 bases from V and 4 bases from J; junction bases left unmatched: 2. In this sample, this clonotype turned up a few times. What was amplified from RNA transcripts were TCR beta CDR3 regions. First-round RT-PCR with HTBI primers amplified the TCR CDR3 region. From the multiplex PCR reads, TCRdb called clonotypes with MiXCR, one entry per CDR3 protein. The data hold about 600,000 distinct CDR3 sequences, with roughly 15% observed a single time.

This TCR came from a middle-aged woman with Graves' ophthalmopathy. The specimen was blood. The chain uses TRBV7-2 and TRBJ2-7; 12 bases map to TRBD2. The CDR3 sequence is CASTGLAGYEQYF. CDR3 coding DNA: TGTGCCAGCACCGGACTAGCGGGATACGAGCAGTACTTC.